The clone carrying this T cell receptor (beta chain) is a singleton in its sample. CDR1 and CDR2 from the germline V gene are MNHEY and SVGAGI. This CDR3 has 16 amino acids. J was trimmed by 1 base and V by 4 bases; bases with no gene match: 8. These data originate in a study of blood T cell repertoires in COVID-19. For the study at large: COVID-19 samples, acute and convalescent, were from the United States, Italy and Spain. PBMCs, B-cell-depleted T cells, or T cells provided the cDNA or gDNA that made up the material.

In the original processing: Scientists estimated how many nucleated cells there were by amplifying reference gene primers. Sequenced by immunoSEQ multiplex PCR; TCRdb stores in-frame clones only, minus some. The V and J calls and clone size were taken over from that table, and D and trimming were inferred from the DNA. Of some 240,000 clones listed, 75% to 85% are singletons. Sequencing was done on a sample of peripheral blood. This chain connects TRBV6-5 to TRBJ1-1; 8 positions agree with TRBD1. This clonotype originated in a woman between 35 and 50 years old who had recovered from COVID-19. CDR3 sequence reads: CASSWTQGAANTEAFF. The CDR3 region has the DNA TGTGCCAGCAGTTGGACGCAGGGGGCAGCGAACACTGAAGCTTTCTTT.